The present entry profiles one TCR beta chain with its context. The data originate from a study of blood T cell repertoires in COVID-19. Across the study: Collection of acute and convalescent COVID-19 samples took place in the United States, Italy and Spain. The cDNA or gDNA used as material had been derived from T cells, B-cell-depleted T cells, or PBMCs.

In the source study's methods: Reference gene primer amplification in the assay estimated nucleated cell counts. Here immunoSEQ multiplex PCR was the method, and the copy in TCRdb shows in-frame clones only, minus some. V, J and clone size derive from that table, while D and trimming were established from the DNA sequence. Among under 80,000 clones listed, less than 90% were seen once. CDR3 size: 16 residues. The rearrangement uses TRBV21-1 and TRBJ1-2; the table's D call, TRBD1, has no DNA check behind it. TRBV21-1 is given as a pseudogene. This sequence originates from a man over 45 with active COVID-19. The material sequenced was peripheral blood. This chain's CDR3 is CASSEKQGAFNYGYTF. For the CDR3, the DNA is TGTGCCAGCAGCGAAAAACAGGGGGCCTTTAACTATGGCTACACCTTC.